The 21 T cell receptor beta chains below come from one sample, sequenced in a study of control samples from healthy donors and cancer patients (dated by TCRdb to about 2020). Libraries were prepared through the immunoSEQ multiplex PCR assay. As stored in TCRdb, this immuneACCESS dataset retains in-frame rearrangements with V and J assigned. A fraction of the clones does not appear; measured against another copy, unresolved V genes explain less than half of the discrepancy, and the remainder lacks a known reason. Within this sample are about 160,000 clones, with roughly 89% of them counted one time only. 12% of the sample is in the top ten clones. Material for sequencing was blood. These receptors were collected from a man younger than 45 in good health.

The J gene is TRBJ2-6, the V gene TRBV19; D not certain. This CDR3 has 15 amino acids. Trimming took off 7 bases at V and 2 bases at J, with 12 bases between the two ends. Germline-derived CDR1 and CDR2 are LNHDA and SQIVND (reference sequence). CDR3 in amino acids: CASTKSEAGANVLTF. CDR3 DNA sequence: TGTGCCAGTACCAAATCAGAGGCTGGGGCCAACGTCCTGACTTTC.

The CDR3 reads CASRRGADGELFF. CDR3 DNA sequence: TGTGCCAGTAGGCGAGGGGCGGACGGGGAGCTGTTTTTT. The chain combines TRBV19 with TRBJ2-2; D possibly matches TRBD1 or TRBD2 (5 bases each). The CDR3 is 13 amino acids. The V and J ends lost 6 bases and 7 bases respectively, with 12 bases between them. The germline V gene has CDR1 LNHDA and CDR2 SQIVND (reference sequence).

The genes are TRBV12-5 and TRBJ1-1; D perhaps matches TRBD1 (6 bases). This CDR3 comprises 12 residues. Between the trimmed V and J ends, which lost 2 bases and 8 bases, there was a span of 9 bases. CDR1 is LGHNT, CDR2 FRNRAP, per germline. The CDR3 DNA reads as TGTGCTAGTGGTTTGAAAGACAGGGAAGCTTTCTTT. Translated: CASGLKDREAFF. The variable domain in full, with the rest retrieved from reference TRBV12-5 and TRBJ1-1, is DARVTQTPRHKVTEMGQEVTMRCQPILGHNTVFWYRQTMMQGLELLAYFRNRAPLDDSGMPKDRFSAEMPDATLATLKIQPSEPRDSAVYFCASGLKDREAFFGQGTRLTVV.

A single count supports this clone. J is TRBJ1-3 and V is TRBV15, with 7 positions matching TRBD1. The CDR3 has 16 amino acids. Trimming removed 3 bases from V and 4 bases from J; junction bases left unmatched: 9. Germline V gene sequence: CDR1 LNHNV, CDR2 YYDKDF (reference sequence). CDR3 sequence: CATSRGQSVKGNTIYF. The DNA for the CDR3 is TGTGCCACCAGCAGGGGACAGTCCGTGAAGGGAAACACCATATATTTT. Drawing the rest from reference TRBV15 and TRBJ1-3, the complete variable domain is DAMVIQNPRYQVTQFGKPVTLSCSQTLNHNVMYWYQQKSSQAPKLLFHYYDKDFNNEADTPDNFQSRRPNTSFCFLDIRSPGLGDTAMYLCATSRGQSVKGNTIYFGEGSWLTVV.

This sequence joins TRBV6-5 and TRBJ1-2; no firm D call. The V gene lost 6 bases and the J gene lost 6 bases, with 20 bases spanning the gap. CDR1 and CDR2 (germline): MNHEY, SVGAGI. The CDR3 runs 15 residues. CDR3: CASSPRGQRAHGYTF. For the CDR3, the DNA is TGTGCCAGCAGCCCCAGAGGCCAGAGGGCCCATGGCTACACCTTC.

V is TRBV11-3 and J is TRBJ2-5; possibly TRBD1 or TRBD2 for D (6 bases each). V was cut by 5 bases and J by 5 bases, with 15 bases left in between. The CDR3 spans 14 residues. Germline V gives CDR1 SGHNT, CDR2 YENEEA. The CDR3 protein is CASSIRGRGETQYF. The CDR3 DNA sequence: TGTGCCAGCAGCATCCGGGGGCGCGGGGAGACCCAGTACTTC.

This chain joins TRBV27 and TRBJ2-7; TRBD2 aligns across 12 bases. The junction had 20 bases not matched to a gene; V was cut back by 3 bases and J by 5 bases. The CDR3 sequence is 20 residues long. From germline, CDR1 is MNHEY and CDR2 SMNVEV (reference sequence). CDR3 DNA: TGTGCCAGCAGTTTGTATGGGACAGTGACCGGGACTAGCGGGTTCGACGAGCAGTACTTC. Its protein product is CASSLYGTVTGTSGFDEQYF.

V is TRBV7-9 and J is TRBJ1-1; D not resolved. Germline values: CDR1 SEHNR, CDR2 FQNEAQ (reference sequence). This CDR3 spans 15 amino acids. V gave up 5 bases and J gave up 0 bases, with 13 bases separating them. Here the CDR3 reads CASSPPQQLNTEAFF. Written as DNA, the CDR3 is TGTGCCAGCAGCCCGCCTCAACAGTTGAACACTGAAGCTTTCTTT.

This clone showed up just once. V and J are TRBV5-1 and TRBJ2-7, with TRBD1 matching 9 bases. Losses at the gene ends were 0 bases for V and 9 bases for J; bases not matched to a gene: 13. Germline V gene sequence: CDR1 SGHRS, CDR2 YFSETQ. The CDR3 sequence is 16 residues long. The CDR3 DNA is TGCGCCAGCAGCTTGGAGTTGGTGGGACAGGGTTTGATGCAGTACTTC. It is translated as CASSLELVGQGLMQYF.

The rearrangement uses TRBV6-5 and TRBJ2-7; weak D call: TRBD2 (6 bases). CDR1 is MNHEY and CDR2 is SVGAGI in the germline V gene. The CDR3 is 15 residues long. Trimming took 0 bases from V and 1 from J, leaving 10 bases between them. CDR3 coding DNA: TGTGCCAGCAGTTACTCGATTGGAGGGTCCTACGAGCAGTACTTC. It specifies CASSYSIGGSYEQYF.

The chain carries TRBV10-3 and TRBJ2-5; no reliable D call. Germline values: CDR1 ENHRY, CDR2 SYGVKD. Trimming left V 5 bases short and J 2 bases short, with 12 bases between. The CDR3 contains 14 residues. CDR3: CAISPFDAQETQYF. CDR3 DNA sequence: TGTGCCATCAGTCCCTTTGACGCGCAAGAGACCCAGTACTTC.

The CDR3 loop reads CASSQPAPGPGGSGANVLTF. CDR3 nucleotide sequence: TGTGCCAGCAGCCAACCAGCCCCAGGGCCTGGTGGCTCTGGGGCCAACGTCCTGACTTTC. The chain couples TRBV3-1 (or the pseudogene TRBV3-2) to TRBJ2-6; possible D gene TRBD1, 5 bases. CDR1 and CDR2 (germline): LGHDT, YNNKEL (reference sequence). Between the trimmed V and J ends, which lost 2 bases and 0 bases, there was a span of 20 bases. There are 20 residues in the CDR3.

This chain joins TRBV13 and TRBJ2-7; D unclear. The CDR3 is 14 residues long. CDR1 is PRHDT, CDR2 FYEKMQ, per germline (reference sequence). The V gene lost 0 bases and the J gene lost 1 base, with 7 bases spanning the gap. The CDR3 region is CASSLGQVSYEQYF. The CDR3 coding sequence is TGTGCCAGCAGCTTAGGCCAGGTTTCCTACGAGCAGTACTTC.

J is TRBJ1-2 and V is TRBV3-1 (or the pseudogene TRBV3-2), with D possibly being TRBD1 (5 bases). Trimming pared 0 bases from V and 8 bases from J, leaving 22 bases between. Germline V gives CDR1 LGHDT, CDR2 YNNKEL (reference sequence). The CDR3 totals 17 residues. CDR3 amino acids: CASSQDYTGGLVRGYTF. CDR3 nucleotides: TGTGCCAGCAGCCAAGACTACACCGGGGGTCTCGTTAGGGGCTACACCTTC.

The count of this clone is one. This chain links TRBV7-2 with TRBJ1-2; no reliable D call. Per germline, CDR1 SGHTA and CDR2 FQGNSA. Trimming shortened V by 1 base and J by 3 bases, and 12 bases separated the two germline ends. CDR3 length: 15 residues. The CDR3 coding sequence is TGTGCCAGCAGCTTAGGGGGTCGGAGAGACTATGGCTACACCTTC. Its protein product is CASSLGGRRDYGYTF.

J is TRBJ1-4 and V is TRBV28; no clear D gene. Germline CDR1 is MDHEN and CDR2 is SYDVKM. Between the trimmed V and J ends, which lost 3 bases and 7 bases, there was a span of 9 bases. The CDR3 consists of 13 residues. The CDR3 coding sequence is TGTGCCAGCAGTTTCCCCTTCAGTGAAAAACTGTTTTTT. Translated: CASSFPFSEKLFF.

J is TRBJ1-3 and V is TRBV7-2, with D perhaps matching TRBD1 (6 bases). Per germline, CDR1 SGHTA and CDR2 FQGNSA. The CDR3 is 15 amino acids. With 5 bases removed from V and 4 bases from J, the gap between germline ends came to 15 bases. The CDR3 is CASSPGQSYGNTIYF. CDR3 in DNA: TGTGCCAGCAGCCCCGGACAGTCTTACGGAAACACCATATATTTT.

V gene TRBV24-1 combines with J gene TRBJ2-1; D is uncertain. The V end lost 5 bases, the J end lost 5 bases, and 12 bases lay between the germline ends. The CDR3 contains 14 residues. Germline lookup yields CDR1 KGHDR and CDR2 SFDVKD. The CDR3 region is CATSVDPGNNEQFF. The CDR3 coding sequence is TGTGCCACCAGTGTTGACCCTGGAAACAATGAGCAGTTCTTC.

The V and J genes are TRBV2 and TRBJ2-1; the D gene could be TRBD1 or TRBD2 (5 bases each). Looked up from germline, CDR1 is SNHLY and CDR2 is FYNNEI. The CDR3 is 14 residues long. Trimming cost V 7 bases and J 4 bases, with 14 bases left between them. In nucleotides, the CDR3 is TGTGCCAGCACCACCGGGACGGGGTACAATGAGCAGTTCTTC. It encodes CASTTGTGYNEQFF.

CDR3 in DNA: TGTGCCAGCAGCGTTGGTCAGCGGGGGGGCTTCGGTGAGCAGTTCTTC. Protein sequence: CASSVGQRGGFGEQFF. The V gene is TRBV5-4, the J gene TRBJ2-1; TRBD2 matches 10 bases. J was trimmed by 9 bases and V by 4 bases; bases with no gene match: 13. Germline CDR1 SGHNT, CDR2 YYREEE (reference sequence). The CDR3 loop spans 16 amino acids.

The chain combines TRBV6-2 or TRBV6-3 with TRBJ2-2; D is uncertain. V lost 2 bases to trimming and J lost 6 bases, with 10 bases between them. The CDR3 loop spans 14 amino acids. Germline CDR1 reads MNHEY; CDR2 reads SVGEGT. CDR3 protein: CASSYPNKAGELFF. CDR3 DNA: TGTGCCAGCAGTTACCCGAACAAGGCCGGGGAGCTGTTTTTT.